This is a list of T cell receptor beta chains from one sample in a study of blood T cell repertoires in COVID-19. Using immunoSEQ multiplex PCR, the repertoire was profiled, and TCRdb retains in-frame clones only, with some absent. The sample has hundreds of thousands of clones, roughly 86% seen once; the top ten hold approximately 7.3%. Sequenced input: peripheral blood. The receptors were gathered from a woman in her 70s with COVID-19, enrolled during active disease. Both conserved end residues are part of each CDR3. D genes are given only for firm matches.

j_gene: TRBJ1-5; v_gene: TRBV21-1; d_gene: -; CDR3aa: CASSYPGRGQPQHF
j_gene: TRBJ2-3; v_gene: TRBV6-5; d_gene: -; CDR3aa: CASSLSLGDTQYF
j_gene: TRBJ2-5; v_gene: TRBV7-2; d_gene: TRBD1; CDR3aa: CASSLDRGAETQYF
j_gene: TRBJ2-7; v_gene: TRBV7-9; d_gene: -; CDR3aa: CASSLDEVEQYF
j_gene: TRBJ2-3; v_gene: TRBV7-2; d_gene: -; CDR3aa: CASSLDGGGTDTQYF
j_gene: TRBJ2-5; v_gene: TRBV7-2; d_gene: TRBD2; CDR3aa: CASSLELLAGGRQETQYF
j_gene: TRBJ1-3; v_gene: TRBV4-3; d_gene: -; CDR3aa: CASSPEGTGSGNTIYF
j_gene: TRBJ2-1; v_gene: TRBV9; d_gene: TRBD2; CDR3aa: CASSLRSGGHNEQFF
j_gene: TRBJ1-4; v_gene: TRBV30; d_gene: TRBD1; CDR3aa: CAWRDRTGDEKLFF
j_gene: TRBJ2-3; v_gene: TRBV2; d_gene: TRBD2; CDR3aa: CASRLPLAGGTDTQYF
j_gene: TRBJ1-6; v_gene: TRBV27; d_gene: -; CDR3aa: CASSGRGSSPLHF
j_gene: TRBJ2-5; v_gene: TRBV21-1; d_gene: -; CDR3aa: CASPPASGFQETQYF
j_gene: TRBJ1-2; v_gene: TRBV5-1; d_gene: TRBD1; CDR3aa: CASSQGTVGYTF
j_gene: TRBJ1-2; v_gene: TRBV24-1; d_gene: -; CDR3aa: CATSAADGGYGYTF
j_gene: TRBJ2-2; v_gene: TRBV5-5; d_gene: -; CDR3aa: CASSLTNTGELFF
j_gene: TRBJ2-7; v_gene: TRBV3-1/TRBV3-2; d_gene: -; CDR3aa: CASSPGGGRTLYEQYF
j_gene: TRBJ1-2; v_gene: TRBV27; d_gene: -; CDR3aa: CASSSRPGVGGYTF
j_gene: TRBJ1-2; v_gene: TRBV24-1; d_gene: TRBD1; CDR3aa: CATSDPGQGINYGYTF
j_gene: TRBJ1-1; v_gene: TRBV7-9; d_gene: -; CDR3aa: CASSSLANTEAFF
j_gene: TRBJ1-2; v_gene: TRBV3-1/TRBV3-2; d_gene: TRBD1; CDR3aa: CASSARDRFSNYGYTF
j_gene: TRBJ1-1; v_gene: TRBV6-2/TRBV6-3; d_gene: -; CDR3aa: CASSLQGTEAFF
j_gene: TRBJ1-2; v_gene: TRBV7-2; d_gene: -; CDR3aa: CASSLDFGQGYGYTF
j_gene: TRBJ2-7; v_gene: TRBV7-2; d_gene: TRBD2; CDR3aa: CASSFGLAGTYEQYF
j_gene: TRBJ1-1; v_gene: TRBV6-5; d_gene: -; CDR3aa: CASSRGNTEAFF
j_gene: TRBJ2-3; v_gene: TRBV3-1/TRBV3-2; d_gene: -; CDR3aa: CASSLGGRVETDTQYF
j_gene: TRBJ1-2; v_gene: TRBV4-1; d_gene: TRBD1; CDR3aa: CASSQVGGGGYGYTF
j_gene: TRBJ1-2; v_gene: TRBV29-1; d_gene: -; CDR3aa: CSVGTQGFNYGYTF
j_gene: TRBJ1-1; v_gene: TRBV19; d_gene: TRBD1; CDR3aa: CASSKGQLNTEAFF
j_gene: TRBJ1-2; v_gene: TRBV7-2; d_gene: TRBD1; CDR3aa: CASSHGQATYGYTF
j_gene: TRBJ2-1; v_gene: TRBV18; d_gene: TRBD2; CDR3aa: CASSVTGGMDKPFF
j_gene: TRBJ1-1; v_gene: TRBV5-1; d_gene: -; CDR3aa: CASSFSGGGTEAFF
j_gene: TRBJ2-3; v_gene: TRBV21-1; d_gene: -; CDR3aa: CASSYGQLDTQYF
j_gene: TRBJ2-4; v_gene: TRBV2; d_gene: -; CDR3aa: CASSDTHQTKNIQYF
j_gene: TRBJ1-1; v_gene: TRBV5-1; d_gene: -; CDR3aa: CASSDGYRGTEAFF
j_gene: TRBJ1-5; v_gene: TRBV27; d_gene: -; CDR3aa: CASSPPAASNQPQHF
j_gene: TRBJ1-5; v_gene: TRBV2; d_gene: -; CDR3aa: CASSQGQPQHF
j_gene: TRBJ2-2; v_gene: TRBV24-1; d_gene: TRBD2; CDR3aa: CATSDFGGGRTGELFF
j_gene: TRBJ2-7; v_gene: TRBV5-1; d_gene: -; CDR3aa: CASSLGRGPRGEQYF
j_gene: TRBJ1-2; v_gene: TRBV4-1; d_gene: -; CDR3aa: CASSQVQQGRNGYTF
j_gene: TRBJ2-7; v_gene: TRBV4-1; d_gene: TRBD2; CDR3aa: CASSQPGLAGGTDYEQYF
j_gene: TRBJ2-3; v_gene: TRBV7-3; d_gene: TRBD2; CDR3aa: CASSPLAGGLTDTQYF
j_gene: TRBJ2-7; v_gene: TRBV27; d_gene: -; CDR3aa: CASSPGGSTYEQYF
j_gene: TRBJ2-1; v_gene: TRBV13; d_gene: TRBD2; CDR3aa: CASSPGGSSSHEQFF
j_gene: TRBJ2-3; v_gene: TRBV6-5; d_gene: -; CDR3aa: CASSYSGQARLDTQYF
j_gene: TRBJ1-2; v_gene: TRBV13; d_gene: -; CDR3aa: CASSSYTDKLHGYTF
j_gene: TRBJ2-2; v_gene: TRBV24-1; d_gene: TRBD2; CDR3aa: CATSDSSSGGSGELFF
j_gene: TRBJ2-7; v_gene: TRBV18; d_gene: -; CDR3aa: CASSPRSDRPYEQYF